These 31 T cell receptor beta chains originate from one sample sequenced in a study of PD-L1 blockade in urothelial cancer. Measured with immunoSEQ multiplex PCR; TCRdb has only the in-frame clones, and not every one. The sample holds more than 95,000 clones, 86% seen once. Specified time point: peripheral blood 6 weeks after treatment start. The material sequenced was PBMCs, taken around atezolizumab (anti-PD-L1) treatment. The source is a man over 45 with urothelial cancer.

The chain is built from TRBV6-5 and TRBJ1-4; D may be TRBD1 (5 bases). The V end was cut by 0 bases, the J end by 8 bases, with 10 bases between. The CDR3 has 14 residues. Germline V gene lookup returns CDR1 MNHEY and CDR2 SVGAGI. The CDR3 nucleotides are TGTGCCAGCAGTTACTCATGGACACGGGAAAAACTGTTTTTT. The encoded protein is CASSYSWTREKLFF.

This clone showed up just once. The CDR3 bases are TGTGCCAGCACCCGCGGACTAGTCCAGTACTTC. It translates to CASTRGLVQYF. The J gene is TRBJ2-7, the V gene TRBV6-5, with 7 bases matching TRBD2. Germline CDR1 is MNHEY and CDR2 is SVGAGI. The CDR3 consists of 11 residues. V was clipped by 7 bases and J by 10 bases; unmatched bases: 7.

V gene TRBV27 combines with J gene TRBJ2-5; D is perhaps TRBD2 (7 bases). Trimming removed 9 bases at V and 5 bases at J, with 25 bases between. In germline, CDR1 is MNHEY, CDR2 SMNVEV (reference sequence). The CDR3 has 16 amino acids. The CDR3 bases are TGTGCCAGGTATGACCTTGGGGGGGGCGATTCGGAGACCCAGTACTTC. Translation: CARYDLGGGDSETQYF.

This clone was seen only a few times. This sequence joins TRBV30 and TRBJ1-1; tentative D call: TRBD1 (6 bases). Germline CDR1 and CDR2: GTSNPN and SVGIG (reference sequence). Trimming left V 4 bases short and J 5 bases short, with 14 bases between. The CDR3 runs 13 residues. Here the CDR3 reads CAWKQGLRTEAFF. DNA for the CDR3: TGTGCCTGGAAACAGGGCCTGAGGACTGAAGCTTTCTTT. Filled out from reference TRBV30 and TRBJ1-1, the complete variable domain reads SQTIHQWPATLVQPVGSPLSLECTVEGTSNPNLYWYRQAAGRGLQLLFYSVGIGQISSEVPQNLSASRPQDRQFILSSKKLLLSDSGFYLCAWKQGLRTEAFFGQGTRLTVV.

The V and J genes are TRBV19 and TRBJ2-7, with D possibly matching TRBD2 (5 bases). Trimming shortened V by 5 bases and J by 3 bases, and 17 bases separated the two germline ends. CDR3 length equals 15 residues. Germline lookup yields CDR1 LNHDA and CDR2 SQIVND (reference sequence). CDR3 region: CASSPMSGSLYEQYF. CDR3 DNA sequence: TGTGCCAGTAGTCCAATGAGCGGATCCCTCTACGAGCAGTACTTC.

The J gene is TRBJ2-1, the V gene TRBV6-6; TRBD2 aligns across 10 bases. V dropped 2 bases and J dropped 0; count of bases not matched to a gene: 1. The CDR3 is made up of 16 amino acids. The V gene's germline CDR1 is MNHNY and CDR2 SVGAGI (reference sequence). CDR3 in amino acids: CASSYPSGSSYNEQFF. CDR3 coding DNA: TGTGCCAGCAGTTACCCTAGCGGGAGCTCCTACAATGAGCAGTTCTTC.

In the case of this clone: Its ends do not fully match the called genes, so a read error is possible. CDR3 loop: CASGPGTGVSMSF. DNA for the CDR3: TGCGCCAGCGGCCCCGGGACAGGGGTTTCCATGAGCTTC. The V gene is TRBV5-1, the J gene TRBJ2-4; 10 bases fit TRBD1. This CDR3 spans 13 amino acids. The germline V gene encodes CDR1 SGHRS and CDR2 YFSETQ.

The CDR3 sequence is CASSEASNQPQHF. The DNA of the CDR3 is TGTGCCAGCTCCGAGGCGAGCAATCAGCCCCAGCATTTT. The V call is TRBV18, the J call TRBJ1-5; D is undetermined. The germline gives CDR1 KGHSH, CDR2 LQKENI. The CDR3 consists of 13 residues. V lost 6 bases and J lost 1, with 7 bases in between.

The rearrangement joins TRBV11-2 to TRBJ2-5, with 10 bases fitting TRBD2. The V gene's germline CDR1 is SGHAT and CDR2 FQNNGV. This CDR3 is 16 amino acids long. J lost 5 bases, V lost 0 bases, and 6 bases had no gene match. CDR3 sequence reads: CASSLDLAGAGETQYF. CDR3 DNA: TGTGCCAGCAGCTTAGATCTAGCGGGAGCTGGCGAGACCCAGTACTTC. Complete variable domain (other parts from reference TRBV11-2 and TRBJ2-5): EAGVAQSPRYKIIEKRQSVAFWCNPISGHATLYWYQQILGQGPKLLIQFQNNGVVDDSQLPKDRFSAERLKGVDSTLKIQPAKLEDSAVYLCASSLDLAGAGETQYFGPGTRLLVL.

CDR3 DNA sequence: TGTGCCAGCTCACCAAGCCGCGTTTCGGATTCACCCCTCCACTTT. Its protein is CASSPSRVSDSPLHF. The rearrangement joins TRBV18 to TRBJ1-6; D gene unclear. This CDR3 is built from 15 residues. Per germline, CDR1 KGHSH and CDR2 LQKENI. Trimming left V 2 bases short and J 8 bases short, with 13 bases between.

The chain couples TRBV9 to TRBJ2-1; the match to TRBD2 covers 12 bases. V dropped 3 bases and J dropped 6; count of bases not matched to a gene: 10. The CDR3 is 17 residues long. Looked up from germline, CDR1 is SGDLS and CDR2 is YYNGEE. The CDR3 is CASSASGTSGPLNEQFF. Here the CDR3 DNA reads TGTGCCAGCAGCGCCTCCGGGACTAGCGGGCCTCTCAATGAGCAGTTCTTC. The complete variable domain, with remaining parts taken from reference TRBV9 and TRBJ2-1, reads DSGVTQTPKHLITATGQRVTLRCSPRSGDLSVYWYQQSLDQGLQFLIQYYNGEERAKGNILERFSAQQFPDLHSELNLSSLELGDSALYFCASSASGTSGPLNEQFFGPGTRLTVL.

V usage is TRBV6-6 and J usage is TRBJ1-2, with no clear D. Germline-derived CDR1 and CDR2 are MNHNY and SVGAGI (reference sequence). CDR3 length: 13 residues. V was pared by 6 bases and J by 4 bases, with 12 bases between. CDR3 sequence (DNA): TGTGCCAGCAGGGAAACAGCTATCTATGGCTACACCTTC. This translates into CASRETAIYGYTF.

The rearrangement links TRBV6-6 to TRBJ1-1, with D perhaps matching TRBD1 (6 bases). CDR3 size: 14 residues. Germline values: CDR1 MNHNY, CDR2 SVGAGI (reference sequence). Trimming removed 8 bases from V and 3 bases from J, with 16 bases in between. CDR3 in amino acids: CASLLKDRYTEAFF. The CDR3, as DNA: TGTGCCAGCCTCCTCAAGGACAGATACACTGAAGCTTTCTTT.

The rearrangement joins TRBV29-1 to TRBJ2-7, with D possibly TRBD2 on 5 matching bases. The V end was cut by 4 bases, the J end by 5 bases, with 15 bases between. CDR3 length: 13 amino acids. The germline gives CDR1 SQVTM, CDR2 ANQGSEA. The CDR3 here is CSVVLASSHEQYF. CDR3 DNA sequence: TGCAGCGTTGTGTTGGCTAGCTCTCACGAGCAGTACTTC.

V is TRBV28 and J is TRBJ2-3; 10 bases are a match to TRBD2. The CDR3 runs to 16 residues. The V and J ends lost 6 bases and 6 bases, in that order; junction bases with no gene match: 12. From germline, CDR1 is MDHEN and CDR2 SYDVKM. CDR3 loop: CASRDRTSGPLDTQYF. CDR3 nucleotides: TGTGCCAGCAGGGATCGGACTAGCGGCCCGTTGGATACGCAGTATTTT.

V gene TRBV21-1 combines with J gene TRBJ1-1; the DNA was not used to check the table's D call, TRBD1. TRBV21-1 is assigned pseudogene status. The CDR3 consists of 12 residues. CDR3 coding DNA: TGTGCCAGTAGGGGACAGCACACTGAAGCTTTCTTT. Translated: CASRGQHTEAFF.

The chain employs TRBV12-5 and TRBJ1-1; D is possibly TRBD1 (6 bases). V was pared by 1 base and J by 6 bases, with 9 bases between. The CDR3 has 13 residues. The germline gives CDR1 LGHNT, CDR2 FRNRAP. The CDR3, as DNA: TGTGCTAGTGGTTTGGGTGGGGGCGCTGAAGCTTTCTTT. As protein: CASGLGGGAEAFF.

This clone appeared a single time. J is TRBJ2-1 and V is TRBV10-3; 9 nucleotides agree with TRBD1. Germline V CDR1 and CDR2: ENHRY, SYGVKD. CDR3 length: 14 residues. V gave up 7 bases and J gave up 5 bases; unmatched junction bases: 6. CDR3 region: CAITPGQGNNEQFF. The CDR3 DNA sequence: TGTGCCATCACCCCGGGACAGGGCAACAATGAGCAGTTCTTC.

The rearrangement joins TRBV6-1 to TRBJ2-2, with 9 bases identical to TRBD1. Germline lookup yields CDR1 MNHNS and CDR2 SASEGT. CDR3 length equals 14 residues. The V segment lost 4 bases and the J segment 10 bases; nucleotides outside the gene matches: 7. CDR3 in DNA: TGTGCCAGCAGTGCGACAACAGGGGGCGCGGAGCTGTTTTTT. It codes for CASSATTGGAELFF.

CDR3 sequence reads: CASRSSLTAGVPDTQYF. The CDR3 region has the DNA TGCGCCAGCAGGTCTTCTTTGACTGCGGGGGTCCCAGATACGCAGTATTTT. The rearrangement uses TRBV5-1 and TRBJ2-3, with 7 bases aligning to TRBD2. This CDR3 is built from 17 residues. Trimming took 5 bases from V and 4 from J; bases not matched to a gene: 16. Germline V CDR1 and CDR2: SGHRS, YFSETQ.

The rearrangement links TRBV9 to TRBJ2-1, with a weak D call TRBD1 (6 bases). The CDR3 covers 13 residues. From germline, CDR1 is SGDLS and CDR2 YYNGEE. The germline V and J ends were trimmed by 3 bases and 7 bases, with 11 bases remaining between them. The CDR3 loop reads CASSGQQGNEQFF. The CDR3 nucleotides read TGTGCCAGCAGCGGGCAACAGGGAAATGAGCAGTTCTTC.

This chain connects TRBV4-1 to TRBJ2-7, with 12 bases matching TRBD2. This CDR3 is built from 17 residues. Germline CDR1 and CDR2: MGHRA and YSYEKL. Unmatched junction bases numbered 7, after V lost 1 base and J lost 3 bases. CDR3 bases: TGCGCCAGCAGCCAAGCTCCCCCGACTAGCGGGAGCTACGAGCAGTACTTC. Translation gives CASSQAPPTSGSYEQYF.

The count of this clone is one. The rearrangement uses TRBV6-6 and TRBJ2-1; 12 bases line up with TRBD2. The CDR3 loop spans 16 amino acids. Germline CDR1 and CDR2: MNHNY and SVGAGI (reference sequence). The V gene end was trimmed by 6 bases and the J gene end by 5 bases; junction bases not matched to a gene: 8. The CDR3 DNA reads TGTGCCAGCAGATACCCTAGCGGGAGGGCCAACAATGAGCAGTTCTTC. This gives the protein CASRYPSGRANNEQFF.

CDR3 DNA: TGTGCCTGGAGTGTATTAGCGGGAGTTGTCGAGCAGTACTTC. Translating gives CAWSVLAGVVEQYF. The chain employs TRBV30 and TRBJ2-7; 9 nucleotides align to TRBD2. Germline CDR1 is GTSNPN and CDR2 is SVGIG (reference sequence). The junction had 6 bases not matched to a gene; V was cut back by 0 bases and J by 6 bases. The CDR3 contains 14 residues.

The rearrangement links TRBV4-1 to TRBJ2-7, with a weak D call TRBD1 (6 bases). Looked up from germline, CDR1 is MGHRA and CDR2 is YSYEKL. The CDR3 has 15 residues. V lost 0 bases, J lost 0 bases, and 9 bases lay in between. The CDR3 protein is CASSQDQQGSYEQYF. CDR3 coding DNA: TGCGCCAGCAGCCAAGATCAACAGGGCTCCTACGAGCAGTACTTC.

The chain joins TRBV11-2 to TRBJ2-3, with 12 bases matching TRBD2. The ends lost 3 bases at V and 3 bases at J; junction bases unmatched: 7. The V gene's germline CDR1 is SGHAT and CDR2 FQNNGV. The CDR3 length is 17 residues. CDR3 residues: CASSLRGLAGGTDTQYF. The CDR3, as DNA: TGTGCCAGCAGCTTGAGGGGACTAGCGGGCGGGACAGATACGCAGTATTTT.

CDR3 sequence (DNA): TGTGCCAGCAGCCCTGGGACTAGCGGGCCCAAGGGGCAGTATTTT. Protein product: CASSPGTSGPKGQYF. The chain uses TRBV27 and TRBJ2-3, with TRBD2 matching over 12 bases. The CDR3 is 15 residues long. The V segment lost 6 bases and the J segment 11 bases; nucleotides outside the gene matches: 12. CDR1 and CDR2 from the germline V gene are MNHEY and SMNVEV (reference sequence).

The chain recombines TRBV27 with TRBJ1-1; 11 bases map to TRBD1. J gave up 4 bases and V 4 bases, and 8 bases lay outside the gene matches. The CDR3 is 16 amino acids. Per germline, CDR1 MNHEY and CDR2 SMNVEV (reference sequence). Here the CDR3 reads CASSSGQGALGTEAFF. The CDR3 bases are TGTGCCAGCAGTTCCGGACAGGGGGCGCTTGGCACTGAAGCTTTCTTT.

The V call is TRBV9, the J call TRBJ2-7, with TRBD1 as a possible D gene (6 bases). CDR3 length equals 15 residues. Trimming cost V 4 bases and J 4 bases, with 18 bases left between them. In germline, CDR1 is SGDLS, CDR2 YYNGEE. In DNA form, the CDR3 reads TGTGCCAGCAGCCCCTCGGGGACAAAAAATTACGAGCAGTACTTC. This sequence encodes CASSPSGTKNYEQYF.

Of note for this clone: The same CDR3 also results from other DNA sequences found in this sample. The CDR3 nucleotides read TGTGCCAGCAGCTTACTAGCGGGGGCCTACGAGCAGTACTTC. The encoded protein is CASSLLAGAYEQYF. This rearrangement joins TRBV7-8 to TRBJ2-7; the match to TRBD2 covers 10 bases. The CDR3 length is 14 residues. V trimming: 2 bases; J trimming: 2 bases; junction bases outside the gene matches: 0. Per germline, CDR1 SGHVS and CDR2 FQNEAQ.

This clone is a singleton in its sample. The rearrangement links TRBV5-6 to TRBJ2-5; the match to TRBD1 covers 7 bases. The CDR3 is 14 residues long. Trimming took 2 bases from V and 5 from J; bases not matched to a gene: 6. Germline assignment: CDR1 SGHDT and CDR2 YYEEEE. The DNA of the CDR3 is TGTGCCAGCAGCTTCTTAGGGGGCGAGGAGACCCAGTACTTC. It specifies CASSFLGGEETQYF.